The clone carrying this TCR beta chain turned up a few times. The sample originates from a study of blood T cell repertoires in COVID-19. Study as a whole: Researchers got acute and convalescent COVID-19 samples from the United States, Italy and Spain.

Recruitment covered fewer than 25 US areas and drew participants whose ages spanned about 18 to 95 years. Cohort allocation depended upon clinical history that participants reported. The CDR3 is made up of 13 amino acids. Trimming at V came to 6 bases and at J to 6 bases, leaving 7 bases not matched to a gene. Germline V gene data show CDR1 as SNHLY and CDR2 as FYNNEI. The repertoire was sequenced with immunoSEQ multiplex PCR; TCRdb's copy has only in-frame clones and lacks some. The sample comprises roughly 180,000 clones, 80% to 90% of which are singletons, and 12% rests with the top ten. The sequence derives from a man in his forties who had recovered from COVID-19. J is TRBJ1-2 and V is TRBV2; 7 bases are shared with TRBD1. Material for sequencing was PBMCs or T cells enriched from blood (not recorded which). This CDR3 reads CASRYTGTDGYTF. DNA for the CDR3: TGTGCCAGCAGGTATACCGGGACAGATGGCTACACCTTC. The full variable domain, in which reference TRBV2 and TRBJ1-2 provide the parts outside the CDR3, is EPEVTQTPSHQVTQMGQEVILRCVPISNHLYFYWYRQILGQKVEFLVSFYNNEISEKSEIFDDQFSVERPDGSNFTLKIRSTKLEDSAMYFCASRYTGTDGYTFGSGTRLTVV.